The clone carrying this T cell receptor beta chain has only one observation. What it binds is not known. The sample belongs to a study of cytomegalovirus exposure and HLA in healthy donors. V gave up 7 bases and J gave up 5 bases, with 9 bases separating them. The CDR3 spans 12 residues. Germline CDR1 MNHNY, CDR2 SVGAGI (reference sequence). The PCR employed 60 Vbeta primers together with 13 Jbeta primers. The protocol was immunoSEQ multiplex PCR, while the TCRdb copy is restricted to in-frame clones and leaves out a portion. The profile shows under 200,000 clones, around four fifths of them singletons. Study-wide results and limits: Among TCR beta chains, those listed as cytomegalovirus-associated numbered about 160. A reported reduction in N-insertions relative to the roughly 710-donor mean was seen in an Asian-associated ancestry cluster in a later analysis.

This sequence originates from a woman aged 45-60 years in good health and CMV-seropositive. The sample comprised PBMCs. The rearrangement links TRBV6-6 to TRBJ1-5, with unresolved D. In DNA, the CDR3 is TGTGCCAGCATCGAGGGCTATCAGCCCCAGCATTTT. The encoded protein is CASIEGYQPQHF.